The sequence of this T cell receptor (beta chain) was determined in a study of T-cell reconstitution after alpha-beta-depleted transplantation in children. V was cut by 5 bases and J by 5 bases, with 16 bases left in between. The CDR3 sequence is 15 residues long. It was with unique molecular identifiers that the TCRbeta library was prepared. TCRdb reanalysed the PCR reads using MiXCR and keeps one entry per CDR3 protein. The sample holds about 640,000 distinct CDR3 sequences; over 10% are singletons and the top ten take 2% to 2.5%. The TCR originated in a male patient younger than 18 who had a stem cell transplant for acute myeloid leukemia, so the T cells may come from the graft donor. The sample consisted of PBMCs, mostly from graft donor cells, taken 360 days after TCRalphabeta/CD19-depleted stem cell transplant. The V call is TRBV12-3 or TRBV12-4, the J call TRBJ1-5; TRBD1 is a possible D gene (5 bases). The CDR3 DNA reads as TGTGCCAGCAGTCCGCCGGGACGGAAGTATCAGCCCCAGCATTTT. This gives the protein CASSPPGRKYQPQHF.